A single sample is the source of the 24 T cell receptor beta chains below, sequenced in a study of neurological immune-mediated disorders (dated by TCRdb to the late 2010s). The label giving this sample's time point can be read as: longitudinal time-point 3. To prepare the library, 5' RACE was applied. The sequencer listed for this sample is Illumina HiSeq 2500. TCRdb ran its own pipeline on the public reads, namely fastp trimming at Q25 and MiXCR clone calling, and kept in-frame beta chains. Each record represents a unique CDR3 protein, reported with the most common genes and DNA among its rows. In this sample the table shows tens of thousands of distinct CDR3 sequences, roughly 7.7% of which occur a single time. Of the sample, 1.5% to 2% is held by the ten largest clones. Sample: PBMCs. Receptor source: a woman aged 40 to 50 in good health.

A single count supports this clonotype. The CDR3 coding sequence is TGCAGCGTCCCGACTAGCGGGACTTCCGAGACCCAGTACTTC. This translates into CSVPTSGTSETQYF. The J gene is TRBJ2-5, the V gene TRBV29-1, with 11 bases identical to TRBD2. With 6 bases clipped from V and 5 bases from J, the junction kept 8 bases outside the gene matches. CDR3 size: 14 residues. From germline, CDR1 is SQVTM and CDR2 ANQGSEA.

The table lists this clonotype with many counts. The chain employs TRBV6-5 and TRBJ1-2; TRBD1 matches 8 bases. Per germline, CDR1 MNHEY and CDR2 SVGAGI. J was trimmed by 4 bases and V by 6 bases; bases with no gene match: 25. The CDR3 consists of 20 residues. The CDR3 protein is CASRGILTQGAPNSLYGYTF. The CDR3 coding sequence is TGTGCCAGCAGGGGCATTCTTACGCAGGGGGCACCCAACAGTCTCTATGGCTACACCTTC.

This clonotype was recorded a few times. The V gene is TRBV5-1, the J gene TRBJ1-2; D is undetermined. CDR1 SGHRS and CDR2 YFSETQ come from the germline V gene. V lost 0 bases and J 4 bases, leaving 7 bases between the germline ends. The CDR3 is 13 residues long. CDR3 bases: TGCGCCAGCAGCTTGGCTTCCGGCTATGGCTACACCTTC. Translation: CASSLASGYGYTF.

This clonotype was picked up many times. This chain connects TRBV20-1 to TRBJ1-1; maybe TRBD1 (5 bases). This CDR3 comprises 17 residues. Germline loops: CDR1 DFQATT, CDR2 SNEGSKA (reference sequence). Trimming removed 0 bases at V and 2 bases at J, with 19 bases between. The CDR3 sequence: CSARDEGRRPINTEAFF. The CDR3 DNA follows: TGCAGTGCTAGAGATGAGGGGAGGAGGCCAATAAACACTGAAGCTTTCTTT.

This clonotype was seen more than once but under ten times. The chain has TRBV5-1 and TRBJ2-3; D is uncertain. The CDR3 is made up of 15 amino acids. V was trimmed by 5 bases and J by 4 bases, leaving 17 bases between them. Germline V lookup: CDR1 SGHRS, CDR2 YFSETQ. CDR3 DNA sequence: TGCGCCAGCAGTTTCTCCGGATTTTGGGCAGATACGCAGTATTTT. Translating it yields CASSFSGFWADTQYF.

Turning to this clonotype: A much larger clone sits a single nucleotide away, making a read error possible. The chain combines TRBV5-1 with TRBJ2-4; 8 bases line up with TRBD1. Germline lookup yields CDR1 SGHRS and CDR2 YFSETQ. V gave up 5 bases and J gave up 3 bases; unmatched junction bases: 4. This CDR3 has 14 residues. This chain's CDR3 is CASRKGTGKNIQYF. DNA of the CDR3: TGCGCCAGCAGAAAAGGGACAGGCAAAAACATTCAGTACTTC.

This clonotype was counted at least ten times. This chain uses TRBV7-2 with TRBJ1-1; 8 positions match TRBD1. With V trimmed by 4 bases and J by 3 bases, 16 bases remained unmatched. The CDR3 covers 18 residues. CDR1 is SGHTA and CDR2 is FQGNSA in the germline V gene. CDR3 nucleotides: TGTGCCAGCAGCTCCCTCACACAGGGGGGTCATAAACACACTGAAGCTTTCTTT. It codes for CASSSLTQGGHKHTEAFF.

This clonotype was seen at least ten times. The chain recombines TRBV14 with TRBJ2-3, with a possible D match to TRBD2 (6 bases). Germline V gene sequence: CDR1 SGHDN, CDR2 FVKESK. This CDR3 is 16 amino acids long. The V end lost 2 bases, the J end lost 2 bases, and 14 bases lay between the germline ends. The CDR3 here is CASSQFRERPTDTQYF. CDR3 nucleotide sequence: TGTGCCAGCAGCCAATTCCGGGAGCGCCCCACAGATACGCAGTATTTT.

This clonotype showed up many times. The chain carries TRBV5-1 and TRBJ1-2, with a tentative D call TRBD1 (5 bases). CDR1 and CDR2 (germline): SGHRS, YFSETQ. CDR3 size: 15 residues. V lost 4 bases to trimming and J lost 4 bases, with 17 bases between them. CDR3 sequence reads: CASSQGGGDAYGYTF. CDR3 coding DNA: TGCGCCAGCAGCCAAGGTGGGGGGGACGCCTATGGCTACACCTTC.

The table lists this clonotype with many counts. The chain carries TRBV20-1 and TRBJ2-3; D is perhaps TRBD1 or TRBD2 (6 bases each). Germline assignment: CDR1 DFQATT and CDR2 SNEGSKA (reference sequence). The CDR3 has 14 amino acids. Deletions cut 0 bases from V and 8 bases from J, with 15 bases between. The CDR3 DNA sequence: TGCAGTGCTAGAGATCCCACGGGGGCGGGTACGCAGTATTTT. This encodes CSARDPTGAGTQYF.

In its sample, this clonotype was seen many times. The chain is built from TRBV5-1 and TRBJ2-5; no clear D. Trimming shortened V by 3 bases and J by 0 bases, and 12 bases separated the two germline ends. The V gene's germline CDR1 is SGHRS and CDR2 YFSETQ. The CDR3 is 15 residues long. CDR3 residues: CASSSAQGYQETQYF. The DNA of the CDR3 is TGCGCCAGCAGCTCGGCTCAAGGGTACCAAGAGACCCAGTACTTC.

This clonotype was recorded many times. The chain joins TRBV7-2 to TRBJ2-7; 7 bases match TRBD2. Germline V gene lookup returns CDR1 SGHTA and CDR2 FQGNSA. There are 13 residues in the CDR3. V dropped 8 bases and J dropped 0; count of bases not matched to a gene: 4. The CDR3 loop reads CASRAGSSYEQYF. DNA for the CDR3: TGTGCCAGCCGAGCGGGAAGCTCCTACGAGCAGTACTTC.

The table lists this clonotype with many counts. V is TRBV9 and J is TRBJ1-1; D is undetermined. Trimming removed 0 bases from V and 3 bases from J, with 15 bases in between. This CDR3 comprises 16 residues. Looked up from germline, CDR1 is SGDLS and CDR2 is YYNGEE. As DNA, the CDR3 is TGTGCCAGCAGCGTAGTTCGACCCGGGGAGGACACTGAAGCTTTCTTT. It yields the protein CASSVVRPGEDTEAFF.

V usage is TRBV5-5 and J usage is TRBJ1-4; 8 nucleotides line up with TRBD1. Germline CDR1 and CDR2: SGHKS and YYEKEE (reference sequence). With V trimmed by 4 bases and J by 8 bases, 13 bases remained unmatched. This CDR3 region has 16 residues. CDR3 DNA: TGTGCCAGCAGCCCCCTCGGACAGGGCCGTTTCGAAAAACTGTTTTTT. It specifies CASSPLGQGRFEKLFF.

This clonotype occurred many times. This CDR3 is CSAKPRTGAPDTQYF. CDR3 nucleotide sequence: TGCAGTGCTAAACCTAGGACAGGGGCGCCAGATACGCAGTATTTT. This chain links TRBV20-1 with TRBJ2-3; 9 bases map to TRBD1. Trimming took 4 bases from V and 4 from J; bases not matched to a gene: 9. CDR3 size: 15 residues. Germline lookup yields CDR1 DFQATT and CDR2 SNEGSKA (reference sequence).

The chain combines TRBV3-1 with TRBJ2-1; D is unresolved. Trimming took 1 base from V and 0 from J, leaving 13 bases between them. Germline loops: CDR1 LGHDT, CDR2 YNNKEL (reference sequence). The length of the CDR3 is 17 residues. CDR3 amino acids: CASSQGSDFSSYNEQFF. In DNA, the CDR3 is TGTGCCAGCAGCCAAGGGTCCGACTTCAGCTCCTACAATGAGCAGTTCTTC.

As concerns this clonotype: Relative to the germline gene, one junction end is altered; a read error may explain this. The chain joins TRBV4-3 to TRBJ1-1, with D possibly being TRBD1 (5 bases). The germline gives CDR1 LGHNA, CDR2 YSLEER. The CDR3 has 12 residues. The CDR3: CASSPQWGVVVF. Written as DNA, the CDR3 is TGCGCCAGCAGCCCTCAGTGGGGCGTAGTAGTCTTT.

This clonotype has ten or more counts. V usage is TRBV20-1 and J usage is TRBJ1-4, with D maybe TRBD1 (5 bases). Trimming pared 0 bases from V and 0 bases from J, leaving 20 bases between. Germline V gene sequence: CDR1 DFQATT, CDR2 SNEGSKA (reference sequence). This CDR3 spans 19 amino acids. CDR3 sequence reads: CSARDTFGRDGPTNEKLFF. In DNA form, the CDR3 reads TGCAGTGCTAGAGACACGTTTGGCAGGGACGGCCCAACTAATGAAAAACTGTTTTTT.

This clonotype has ten or more counts. The rearrangement joins TRBV6-4 to TRBJ2-1; 9 positions agree with TRBD2. This CDR3 contains 15 residues. The trim removed 2 bases at V and 8 bases at J, leaving 7 bases unmatched. CDR1 and CDR2 (germline): MRHNA, SNTAGT. The CDR3 nucleotides read TGTGCCAGCAGTGACGGCGGGGGGGCGGTCGATGAGCAGTTCTTC. Translated, it gives CASSDGGGAVDEQFF.

This clonotype was seen repeatedly, ten times or more. The genes are TRBV20-1 and TRBJ1-2; the D gene is possibly TRBD1 (5 bases). The V end was cut by 1 base, the J end by 6 bases, with 12 bases between. The CDR3 has 13 residues. Germline loops: CDR1 DFQATT, CDR2 SNEGSKA (reference sequence). The CDR3, as DNA: TGCAGTGCTAGAGCCTCATGGGGGGATGGCTACACCTTC. Protein product: CSARASWGDGYTF.

This clonotype turned up a few times. The chain links TRBV11-1 to TRBJ2-3; tentatively, D is TRBD2 (6 bases). Germline CDR1 and CDR2: SGHAT and FQDESV (reference sequence). V lost 5 bases to trimming and J lost 4 bases, with 16 bases between them. The CDR3 is made up of 15 amino acids. CDR3 DNA: TGTGCCAGCAGCGCCCGACTAGATGGGGCAGATACGCAGTATTTT. Protein sequence: CASSARLDGADTQYF.

This clonotype was recorded many times. The chain uses TRBV5-1 and TRBJ1-2, with 8 bases aligning to TRBD1. After removal of 0 bases from V and 0 bases from J, the junction contained 4 bases not matched to a gene. The length of the CDR3 is 16 residues. Germline V CDR1 and CDR2: SGHRS, YFSETQ. Here the CDR3 DNA reads TGCGCCAGCAGCTTGGTCGGACAGGGAGCTAACTATGGCTACACCTTC. Its translation is CASSLVGQGANYGYTF.

This clonotype has a count of ten or more. The rearrangement links TRBV29-1 to TRBJ2-3, with 7 bases that match TRBD2. The germline V gene has CDR1 SQVTM and CDR2 ANQGSEA. The CDR3 sequence is 14 residues long. V lost 7 bases and J lost 0; bases outside the gene matches: 7. The CDR3 is CSALGGTSTDTQYF. The CDR3 DNA is TGCAGCGCCCTCGGGGGGACGAGCACAGATACGCAGTATTTT.

V is TRBV5-1 and J is TRBJ1-1, with D hard to call. V was trimmed by 1 base and J by 0 bases, leaving 7 bases between them. This CDR3 region has 14 residues. CDR1 is SGHRS and CDR2 is YFSETQ in the germline V gene. CDR3 coding DNA: TGCGCCAGCAGCTTGAATTCAGTGAACACTGAAGCTTTCTTT. It codes for CASSLNSVNTEAFF.